This entry lists 10 T cell receptor beta chains sequenced from one sample in a study of vaccination and CD4 T cells after COVID-19. Their antigens are not known. The treatment: approximately 10-day PBMC culture with coronavirus spike peptide pools or control peptides (ViraFEST assay). The Oncomine TCR Beta short-read assay sequenced DNA from cultured CD4+ T cells. One entry per CDR3 protein results from TCRdb running MiXCR on the PCR reads. In the table there are fewer than 20,000 distinct CDR3 sequences, roughly 61% of which are singletons. The sample consisted of CD4+ T cells from blood, cultured in vitro. These receptors were obtained from a human donor who had recovered from COVID-19.

The table lists this clonotype with a few counts. This chain uses TRBV20-1 with TRBJ2-1; 7 nucleotides align to TRBD2. Germline assignment: CDR1 DFQATT and CDR2 SNEGSKA (reference sequence). V shed 5 bases and J 5 bases; nucleotides not matched to a gene: 3. CDR3 length equals 12 residues. The chain's CDR3 is CSAGLVDNEQFF. The CDR3 bases are TGCAGTGCTGGACTAGTGGACAATGAGCAGTTCTTC.

V and J are TRBV20-1 and TRBJ1-6; D not certain. Trimming took off 0 bases at V and 6 bases at J, with 9 bases between the two ends. Germline V gene sequence: CDR1 DFQATT, CDR2 SNEGSKA (reference sequence). This CDR3 region has 14 residues. The chain's CDR3 is CSARDWQVNSPLHF. In nucleotides, the CDR3 is TGCAGTGCTAGAGATTGGCAAGTTAATTCACCCCTCCACTTT.

This clonotype was counted only a few times. The rearrangement joins TRBV24-1 to TRBJ1-4, with 8 nucleotides matching TRBD1. Germline CDR1 KGHDR, CDR2 SFDVKD. The CDR3 runs to 15 residues. V lost 2 bases and J lost 7; bases outside the gene matches: 5. The CDR3 loop reads CATSDSGQGGEKLFF. The CDR3 DNA follows: TGTGCCACCAGTGATTCCGGACAGGGTGGTGAAAAACTGTTTTTT.

This clonotype showed up just a few times. The CDR3 coding sequence is TGTGCCAGCAGCCTCGGGACTCCTTCCGTAGAGACCCAGTACTTC. This sequence encodes CASSLGTPSVETQYF. The chain combines TRBV2 with TRBJ2-5, with D possibly matching TRBD2 (6 bases). Deletions cut 6 bases from V and 4 bases from J, with 18 bases between. CDR1 and CDR2 (germline): SNHLY, FYNNEI. CDR3 length equals 15 residues.

This clonotype was seen more than once but under ten times. The chain carries TRBV20-1 and TRBJ1-1, with D maybe TRBD1 (5 bases). The CDR3 runs 16 residues. In germline, CDR1 is DFQATT, CDR2 SNEGSKA (reference sequence). The V and J ends lost 2 bases and 0 bases respectively, with 16 bases between them. CDR3 region: CSARSRDPSMNTEAFF. The DNA for the CDR3 is TGCAGTGCTAGAAGCAGGGACCCTTCTATGAACACTGAAGCTTTCTTT.

This clonotype was counted only a few times. The rearrangement links TRBV6-1 to TRBJ2-4, with 9 bases fitting TRBD2. Germline CDR1 is MNHNS and CDR2 is SASEGT. The CDR3 length is 17 residues. CDR3 nucleotides: TGTGCGACCCCCAGCCGGACTAGCGAGCTAGCCAAAAACATTCAGTACTTC. Its translation: CATPSRTSELAKNIQYF.

The V gene is TRBV20-1, the J gene TRBJ1-1; D remains ambiguous. Germline-derived CDR1 and CDR2 are DFQATT and SNEGSKA (reference sequence). The CDR3 extends over 11 amino acids. Trimming took 3 bases from V and 0 from J, leaving 2 bases between them. This CDR3 reads CSARVNTEAFF. The CDR3 coding sequence is TGCAGTGCTAGGGTGAACACTGAAGCTTTCTTT.

The CDR3 DNA is TGTGCCAGCACGAACCTGAGAGGCGTTGGCTACACCTTC. Translating it yields CASTNLRGVGYTF. The chain links TRBV12-3 or TRBV12-4 to TRBJ1-2; unclear D gene. V was trimmed by 7 bases and J by 7 bases, leaving 16 bases between them. CDR3 length equals 13 residues.

The gene calls are TRBV18 and TRBJ1-5, with 9 bases identical to TRBD1. The CDR3 has 14 amino acids. Germline-derived CDR1 and CDR2 are KGHSH and LQKENI. The V gene end was trimmed by 4 bases and the J gene end by 5 bases; junction bases not matched to a gene: 3. The CDR3 DNA follows: TGTGCCAGCTCACTAACAGGGGGCGATCAGCCCCAGCATTTT. Protein sequence: CASSLTGGDQPQHF.

V is TRBV27 and J is TRBJ1-3; 9 bases align to TRBD1. Losses at the gene ends were 5 bases for V and 3 bases for J; bases not matched to a gene: 11. CDR1 MNHEY and CDR2 SMNVEV come from the germline V gene (reference sequence). This CDR3 region has 17 residues. The CDR3 is CASSPRQGEIVGNTIYF. DNA of the CDR3: TGTGCCAGCAGTCCCAGACAGGGGGAGATAGTTGGAAACACCATATATTTT.